This TCR beta chain was identified during a study of breast tumors, draining lymph nodes, adjacent tissues. Trimming shortened V by 0 bases and J by 4 bases, and 19 bases separated the two germline ends. The length of the CDR3 is 17 residues. The germline CDR1 and CDR2 sequences are DFQATT and SNEGSKA (reference sequence). Samples came from axillary lymph nodes draining the breast cancer. TCRdb ran MiXCR on the multiplex PCR reads and lists one entry per CDR3 protein. The sample lists approximately 90,000 distinct CDR3 sequences; over 25% were seen once. This clonotype has ten or more counts. This receptor was identified in a female donor with breast cancer. Some clones in this sample may be carry-over from other donors' samples. This chain uses TRBV20-1 with TRBJ1-5; D may be TRBD1 (5 bases). Sequencing was carried out using axillary lymph node tissue. The DNA for the CDR3 is TGCAGTGCTAGAGATCGACAAGGGGCGAGGGTTAATCAGCCCCAGCATTTT. This gives the protein CSARDRQGARVNQPQHF.